The source of this T cell receptor beta chain is a study of T cell repertoires in cytomegalovirus infection. In the study overall: Based on public TCR beta signatures, there were indications of CMV infection and of a matching HLA type. Overall study findings and caveats: Carriers of CMV plus the relevant HLA were identified by cumulative public TCR beta family frequency.

This clonotype was seen ten or more times. Antigen unknown. MiXCR, applied by TCRdb to the reads, yields one record per CDR3 protein. Among a few hundred thousand distinct CDR3 sequences listed, about 13% were seen once. V was trimmed by 4 bases and J by 8 bases, leaving 9 bases between them. The CDR3 covers 12 residues. Looked up from germline, CDR1 is SEHNR and CDR2 is FQNEAQ (reference sequence). The sample comprised PBMCs. The sequence derives from a human donor in good health (CMV status not recorded). Some clones in this sample may be carry-over from other donors' samples. The chain couples TRBV7-9 to TRBJ2-1, with D perhaps given as TRBD1 or TRBD2 (5 bases each). The CDR3 nucleotides read TGTGCCAGCAGCTCCCCGGGGCATGAGCAGTTCTTC. Translation gives CASSSPGHEQFF.